The text below deals with one TCR beta chain. The entry originates in a study of cytomegalovirus exposure and HLA in healthy donors. 60 Vbeta and 13 Jbeta primers were used in PCR. TCRdb's copy holds only in-frame clones and misses some; the assay was immunoSEQ multiplex PCR. The sample yields approximately 160,000 clones, 55% to 70% seen once. Germline CDR1 is MNHNY and CDR2 is SVGAGI (reference sequence). CDR3 length: 15 amino acids. Trimming removed 2 bases at V and 3 bases at J, with 14 bases between. The chain uses TRBV6-6 and TRBJ2-7; maybe TRBD2 (6 bases). The sample taken for sequencing was PBMCs. The clonotype comes from a middle-aged woman in good health and CMV-seropositive. The CDR3 DNA follows: TGTGCCAGCAGTTACGGGCAGGAGGACTACTACGAGCAGTACTTC. Encoded protein: CASSYGQEDYYEQYF.